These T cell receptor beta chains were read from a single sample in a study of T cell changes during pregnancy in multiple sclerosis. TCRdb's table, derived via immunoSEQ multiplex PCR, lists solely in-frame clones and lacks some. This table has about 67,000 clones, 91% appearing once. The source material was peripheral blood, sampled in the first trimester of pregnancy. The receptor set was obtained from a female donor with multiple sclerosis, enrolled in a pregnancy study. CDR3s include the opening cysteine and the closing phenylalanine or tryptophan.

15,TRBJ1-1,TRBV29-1,CSFAGGAGMGAEAFF
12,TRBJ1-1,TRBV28,CASSLRQGKAFF
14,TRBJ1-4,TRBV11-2,CASSFSTGKEKLFF
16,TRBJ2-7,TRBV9,CASSPHGTSGAYEQYF
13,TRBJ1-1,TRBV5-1,CASSETQGTEAFF
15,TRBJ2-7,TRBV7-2,CASSARSSGRGEQYF
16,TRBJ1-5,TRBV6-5,CASSSKTGVSNQPQHF
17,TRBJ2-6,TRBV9,CASSPGAQGHGANVLTF
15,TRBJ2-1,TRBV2,CASRPLAGAYNEQFF
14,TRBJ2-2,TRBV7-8,CASSRRQETGELFF
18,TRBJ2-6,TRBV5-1,CASSLVGTGVSGANVLTF
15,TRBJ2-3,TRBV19,CASRLAGGLPDTQYF
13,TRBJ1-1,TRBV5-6,CASSLGARREAFF
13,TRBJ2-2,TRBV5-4,CASSRAGAGELFF
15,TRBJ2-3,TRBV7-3,CASSLSPLRTDTQYF